This T cell receptor (beta chain) was documented in a study of CD8 T cells in ankylosing spondylitis. Study results and limitations: Ankylosing spondylitis blood appeared to be characterized by a TCR beta motif of several highly homologous variants. The study looked at matched synovial fluid samples from ankylosing spondylitis patients. Disease-linked clones were reported to be significantly enriched there.

TCRdb re-derived calls from the 5' RACE reads in MiXCR, one entry per CDR3 protein. The sample carries about 540,000 distinct CDR3 sequences, more than 9.5% recorded once. This clonotype was picked up a small number of times. Antigen: not known. Germline V CDR1 and CDR2: SQVTM, ANQGSEA. With 6 bases removed from V and 4 bases from J, the gap between germline ends came to 13 bases. The CDR3 is 13 amino acids. The sequenced sample was blood, either unsorted or a sorted T cell fraction (not recorded which). The chain has TRBV29-1 and TRBJ2-1; maybe TRBD2 (7 bases). The sequence was obtained from a male donor with ankylosing spondylitis. The CDR3 nucleotides are TGCAGCGTAAAAAGGGGGGGTTACAATGAGCAGTTCTTC. This codes for CSVKRGGYNEQFF.